This TCR beta chain was sequenced during a study of blood T cells in healthy people across ages. This CDR3 has 13 amino acids. Germline V lookup: CDR1 SGHRS, CDR2 YFSETQ. The trim removed 5 bases at V and 7 bases at J, leaving 3 bases unmatched. Individuals who donated were healthy Caucasians from Russia aged roughly 6 to 100. Every donor gave approximately 10 milliliters of peripheral blood. Per sample, a minimum of 6.5 million PBMCs were isolated. Combining a sample-barcoded 5' primer with a J-beta primer mix, a second PCR ran for about 6 to 11 cycles. Each sample yielded at least 3 million CDR3-containing paired-end reads. TCRdb processed the 5' RACE reads anew with MiXCR; each CDR3 protein has one entry. The table has over 1,500,000 distinct CDR3 sequences, approximately 39% seen once.

The source material was blood. The sequence derives from a human donor in good health. The rearrangement links TRBV5-1 to TRBJ1-6; 7 bases line up with TRBD1. The CDR3 DNA reads as TGCGCCAGCAGGGACAGGACCAATTCACCCCTCCACTTT. This codes for CASRDRTNSPLHF.